The 11 T cell receptor beta chains reported below all come from one sample, sequenced in a study of cytomegalovirus exposure and HLA in healthy donors. Amplification used 60 Vbeta primers and 13 Jbeta primers. Data came from immunoSEQ multiplex PCR; TCRdb stores just in-frame clones and leaves some out. The sample has some 150,000 clones; almost 80% are singletons. Sequencing input: PBMCs. These receptors were collected from a woman in her forties or fifties in good health and CMV-seronegative.

This clone has just a few counts. The V and J genes are TRBV19 and TRBJ2-5; 8 nucleotides line up with TRBD1. The CDR3 covers 15 residues. Germline CDR1 is LNHDA and CDR2 is SQIVND (reference sequence). V shed 5 bases and J 5 bases; nucleotides not matched to a gene: 10. The CDR3 DNA follows: TGTGCCAGTAGTGACCCAGGGGGCGGATGGGAGACCCAGTACTTC. The encoded protein is CASSDPGGGWETQYF.

The rearrangement links TRBV18 to TRBJ2-1; D possibly corresponds to TRBD2 (5 bases). The CDR3 has 15 amino acids. V lost 10 bases to trimming and J lost 3 bases, with 19 bases between them. Germline CDR1 KGHSH, CDR2 LQKENI. CDR3 in amino acids: CATTGDLTHYNEQFF. Here the CDR3 DNA reads TGTGCCACCACCGGGGATCTTACTCACTACAATGAGCAGTTCTTC. Combining the CDR3 with reference TRBV18 and TRBJ2-1 gives the whole variable domain NAGVMQNPRHLVRRRGQEARLRCSPMKGHSHVYWYRQLPEEGLKFMVYLQKENIIDESGMPKERFSAEFPKEGPSILRIQQVVRGDSAAYFCATTGDLTHYNEQFFGPGTRLTVL.

The gene calls are TRBV7-8 and TRBJ2-3; D call uncertain. This CDR3 has 13 residues. Trimming took off 4 bases at V and 4 bases at J, with 9 bases between the two ends. Germline CDR1 and CDR2: SGHVS and FQNEAQ. The CDR3 DNA follows: TGTGCCAGCAGCTCGTCCCCGGCAGATACGCAGTATTTT. Translating gives CASSSSPADTQYF. Full variable domain (outside the CDR3, taken from reference TRBV7-8 and TRBJ2-3): GAGVSQSPRYKVAKRGQDVALRCDPISGHVSLFWYQQALGQGPEFLTYFQNEAQLDKSGLPSDRFFAERPEGSVSTLKIQRTQQEDSAVYLCASSSSPADTQYFGPGTRLTVL.

The V gene is TRBV10-3, the J gene TRBJ1-4; 8 bases line up with TRBD1. V was clipped by 10 bases and J by 2 bases; unmatched bases: 6. CDR1 is ENHRY, CDR2 SYGVKD, per germline. The CDR3 totals 14 residues. The chain's CDR3 is CASGGTGTNEKLFF. CDR3 sequence (DNA): TGTGCCAGCGGTGGGACAGGTACTAATGAAAAACTGTTTTTT.

This clone was picked up one time. This rearrangement joins TRBV19 to TRBJ1-1, with D possibly being TRBD1 (5 bases). The germline gives CDR1 LNHDA, CDR2 SQIVND (reference sequence). CDR3 length equals 13 residues. V was cut by 1 base and J by 3 bases, with 6 bases left in between. CDR3 region: CASSIGQHTEAFF. The CDR3, as DNA: TGTGCCAGTAGTATAGGACAGCACACTGAAGCTTTCTTT.

In its sample, this clone was seen once. The chain recombines TRBV19 with TRBJ2-1; D gene uncertain. This CDR3 region has 13 residues. The ends were cut back, 5 bases at V and 0 bases at J, with 5 bases in the middle. The germline V gene has CDR1 LNHDA and CDR2 SQIVND (reference sequence). CDR3 sequence reads: CASSRSSYNEQFF. DNA of the CDR3: TGTGCCAGTAGTCGGTCCTCCTACAATGAGCAGTTCTTC.

DNA of the CDR3: TGTGCCAGCAGCTTCACGGCCAAGGGGGCCTATGGCTACACCTTC. Amino acid sequence: CASSFTAKGAYGYTF. V gene TRBV7-9 combines with J gene TRBJ1-2; 7 bases match TRBD1. Per germline, CDR1 SEHNR and CDR2 FQNEAQ (reference sequence). The CDR3 has 15 amino acids. The junction had 8 bases not matched to a gene; V was cut back by 3 bases and J by 4 bases. Together with reference TRBV7-9 and TRBJ1-2, the CDR3 gives the full variable domain: DTGVSQNPRHKITKRGQNVTFRCDPISEHNRLYWYRQTLGQGPEFLTYFQNEAQLEKSRLLSDRFSAERPKGSFSTLEIQRTEQGDSAMYLCASSFTAKGAYGYTFGSGTRLTVV.

The chain combines TRBV5-5 with TRBJ2-7; D uncertain. Trimming removed 0 bases at V and 0 bases at J, with 10 bases between. There are 15 residues in the CDR3. The V gene's germline CDR1 is SGHKS and CDR2 YYEKEE (reference sequence). The CDR3 reads CASSLVQISSYEQYF. In DNA form, the CDR3 reads TGTGCCAGCAGCTTGGTGCAGATCTCCTCCTACGAGCAGTACTTC. The whole variable domain, remainder taken from reference TRBV5-5 and TRBJ2-7, is DAGVTQSPTHLIKTRGQQVTLRCSPISGHKSVSWYQQVLGQGPQFIFQYYEKEERGRGNFPDRFSARQFPNYSSELNVNALLLGDSALYLCASSLVQISSYEQYFGPGTRLTVT.

The chain joins TRBV5-1 to TRBJ1-1, with TRBD1 as a possible D gene (6 bases). Trimming removed 2 bases from V and 4 bases from J, with 12 bases in between. This CDR3 is 14 amino acids long. Germline V gene sequence: CDR1 SGHRS, CDR2 YFSETQ. The CDR3 region is CASSLSGDATEAFF. The CDR3 nucleotides read TGCGCCAGCAGCTTATCAGGGGATGCCACTGAAGCTTTCTTT.

The chain is built from TRBV27 and TRBJ1-5; TRBD1 matches at 7 bases. There are 16 residues in the CDR3. The J segment lost 2 bases and the V segment lost 5 bases, leaving 9 bases of the junction unmatched. The germline gives CDR1 MNHEY, CDR2 SMNVEV (reference sequence). CDR3 loop: CASSLAHRGGNQPQHF. The DNA of the CDR3 is TGTGCCAGCAGTCTAGCCCACAGGGGTGGCAATCAGCCCCAGCATTTT.

The V and J genes are TRBV5-1 and TRBJ1-4; TRBD1 aligns across 10 bases. J was trimmed by 7 bases and V by 4 bases; bases with no gene match: 7. Germline CDR1 is SGHRS and CDR2 is YFSETQ. This CDR3 is built from 15 residues. The CDR3 region has the DNA TGCGCCAGCAGCGGCCGGGACAGGGGAAGTGAAAAACTGTTTTTT. It yields the protein CASSGRDRGSEKLFF.